One and the same sample provided the 27 T cell receptor beta chains below, sequenced in a study of blood T cell repertoires in COVID-19. The table came from immunoSEQ multiplex PCR; TCRdb's copy has only in-frame clones and leaves some out. The sample includes about 220,000 clones, 70% to 85% of them seen just once. The specimen sequenced was peripheral blood. The source is a man aged 50 or older with active or convalescent COVID-19.

V usage is TRBV28 and J usage is TRBJ1-4, with a tentative D call TRBD1 (6 bases). Germline CDR1 is MDHEN and CDR2 is SYDVKM. The ends were cut back, 1 base at V and 8 bases at J, with 14 bases in the middle. This CDR3 has 15 residues. For the CDR3, the DNA is TGTGCCAGCAGTTTATCGATAGGGGGATGGGAAAAACTGTTTTTT. Translation: CASSLSIGGWEKLFF.

J is TRBJ1-1 and V is TRBV2, with D hard to call. V dropped 4 bases and J dropped 6 bases, with 9 bases sitting between them. From germline, CDR1 is SNHLY and CDR2 FYNNEI. The CDR3 has 12 residues. DNA of the CDR3: TGTGCCAGCAGTGTGGCAGGCCCTGAAGCTTTCTTT. Translated, it gives CASSVAGPEAFF.

This chain links TRBV10-3 with TRBJ2-1, with 8 bases matching TRBD1. The trim removed 2 bases at V and 8 bases at J, leaving 8 bases unmatched. Germline loops: CDR1 ENHRY, CDR2 SYGVKD. The CDR3 consists of 15 residues. The CDR3 DNA is TGTGCCATCAGTGAGCCGGGGACAGGTCGACATGAGCAGTTCTTC. Encoded protein: CAISEPGTGRHEQFF.

The chain combines TRBV7-2 with TRBJ2-1; 9 bases line up with TRBD2. The CDR3 spans 17 residues. V lost 1 base and J lost 4; bases outside the gene matches: 8. From germline, CDR1 is SGHTA and CDR2 FQGNSA. The CDR3 DNA is TGTGCCAGCAGCTTAGTTTCGGCTAGCGGGGATTACAATGAGCAGTTCTTC. Its translation is CASSLVSASGDYNEQFF.

The V call is TRBV5-1, the J call TRBJ2-1; 13 bases map to TRBD2. This CDR3 spans 18 amino acids. Germline trimming cut 4 bases from V and 5 bases from J; bases unmatched to any gene: 12. Germline CDR1 is SGHRS and CDR2 is YFSETQ. The CDR3 coding sequence is TGCGCCAGCAGCCCTACGGGAGGACTAGCGGGGGAAAACAATGAGCAGTTCTTC. Translation: CASSPTGGLAGENNEQFF.

A word on this clone: The same CDR3 also results from other DNA sequences found in this sample. The gene calls are TRBV2 and TRBJ2-5; TRBD1 agrees at 7 bases. Germline V CDR1 and CDR2: SNHLY, FYNNEI. Trimming removed 5 bases from V and 3 bases from J; junction bases left unmatched: 6. CDR3 length: 14 residues. CDR3 nucleotides: TGTGCCAGCAGTCCACAGGGGAGCGAAGAGACCCAGTACTTC. Translation gives CASSPQGSEETQYF.

This clone has a handful of counts. This rearrangement joins TRBV27 to TRBJ1-6; TRBD1 matches 7 bases. Germline CDR1 and CDR2: MNHEY and SMNVEV (reference sequence). The J segment lost 6 bases and the V segment lost 8 bases, leaving 4 bases of the junction unmatched. The CDR3 covers 13 residues. The CDR3 DNA is TGTGCCAGCCAGGGACAGATTAATTCACCCCTCCACTTT. Its translation: CASQGQINSPLHF.

This clone appeared a few times. V usage is TRBV12-5 and J usage is TRBJ2-1; 7 bases align to TRBD1. Germline CDR1 LGHNT, CDR2 FRNRAP. The CDR3 contains 14 residues. With V trimmed by 7 bases and J by 4 bases, 7 bases remained unmatched. The CDR3 protein is CASARGQQYNEQFF. The CDR3 DNA sequence: TGTGCTAGTGCAAGGGGACAGCAGTACAATGAGCAGTTCTTC.

The sample holds one count of this clone. The rearrangement joins TRBV7-9 to TRBJ1-1; D unclear. The germline CDR1 and CDR2 sequences are SEHNR and FQNEAQ (reference sequence). V was trimmed by 5 bases and J by 1 base, leaving 14 bases between them. The CDR3 has 15 residues. CDR3 bases: TGTGCCAGCAGCGCATCCCCTTCAGGGAACACTGAAGCTTTCTTT. Amino acids: CASSASPSGNTEAFF.

This chain connects TRBV5-1 to TRBJ2-1, with a weak D call TRBD1 (5 bases). The length of the CDR3 is 16 residues. V lost 4 bases to trimming and J lost 5 bases, with 19 bases between them. The germline gives CDR1 SGHRS, CDR2 YFSETQ. The CDR3 sequence is CASSELLRTSNNEQFF. The DNA for the CDR3 is TGCGCCAGCAGCGAACTTCTTAGGACATCCAACAATGAGCAGTTCTTC. Drawing the rest from reference TRBV5-1 and TRBJ2-1, the complete variable domain is KAGVTQTPRYLIKTRGQQVTLSCSPISGHRSVSWYQQTPGQGLQFLFEYFSETQRNKGNFPGRFSGRQFSNSRSEMNVSTLELGDSALYLCASSELLRTSNNEQFFGPGTRLTVL.

This clone was picked up a small number of times. The V and J genes are TRBV6-1 and TRBJ1-4; 7 bases line up with TRBD1. The germline CDR1 and CDR2 sequences are MNHNS and SASEGT. The V segment lost 2 bases and the J segment 2 bases; nucleotides outside the gene matches: 2. The CDR3 loop spans 15 amino acids. Written as DNA, the CDR3 is TGTGCCAGCAGTGAATACAGGGGCACTAATGAAAAACTGTTTTTT. Its translation is CASSEYRGTNEKLFF.

The chain has TRBV3-1 (or the pseudogene TRBV3-2) and TRBJ2-5; D unresolved. There are 10 residues in the CDR3. From germline, CDR1 is LGHDT and CDR2 YNNKEL (reference sequence). V shed 8 bases and J shed 5 bases, with 6 bases lying between them. The CDR3 coding sequence is TGTGCCAGCGACGGGGAGACCCAGTACTTC. Amino acid sequence: CASDGETQYF.

This sequence joins TRBV5-1 and TRBJ2-3, with 8 bases aligning to TRBD2. The V gene's germline CDR1 is SGHRS and CDR2 YFSETQ. The length of the CDR3 is 15 residues. The junction had 6 bases not matched to a gene; V was cut back by 0 bases and J by 6 bases. The CDR3 sequence is CASSLEIAGSDTQYF. CDR3 DNA sequence: TGCGCCAGCAGCTTGGAGATAGCGGGATCGGATACGCAGTATTTT.

The chain joins TRBV9 to TRBJ2-1; D call uncertain. Trimming stripped 3 bases from V and 0 bases from J, with 13 bases between. The CDR3 extends over 16 amino acids. The germline CDR1 and CDR2 sequences are SGDLS and YYNGEE. The DNA of the CDR3 is TGTGCCAGCAGCGCTGTAGCTACCTTCTCCTACAATGAGCAGTTCTTC. Its protein is CASSAVATFSYNEQFF.

This clone was recorded once. This chain uses TRBV25-1 with TRBJ1-1; D is perhaps TRBD1 (5 bases). This CDR3 contains 15 residues. Trimming cost V 1 base and J 10 bases, with 19 bases left between them. CDR1 is MGHDK, CDR2 SYGVNS, per germline. For the CDR3, the DNA is TGTGCCAGCAGTGAATTGGGCAGGGAGGTGGGTGCAGCTTTCTTT. Its translation is CASSELGREVGAAFF.

This clone was observed once. The V and J genes are TRBV9 and TRBJ1-6; D is perhaps TRBD1 (6 bases). Germline V gives CDR1 SGDLS, CDR2 YYNGEE. Trimming cost V 0 bases and J 3 bases, with 10 bases left between them. This CDR3 contains 16 residues. The CDR3: CASSVDTGHYNSPLHF. Written as DNA, the CDR3 is TGTGCCAGCAGCGTAGACACAGGGCACTATAATTCACCCCTCCACTTT. The full variable domain, completed using reference TRBV9 and TRBJ1-6, is DSGVTQTPKHLITATGQRVTLRCSPRSGDLSVYWYQQSLDQGLQFLIQYYNGEERAKGNILERFSAQQFPDLHSELNLSSLELGDSALYFCASSVDTGHYNSPLHFGNGTRLTVT.

V gene TRBV28 combines with J gene TRBJ2-5; TRBD2 might be the D (6 bases). CDR1 and CDR2 from the germline V gene are MDHEN and SYDVKM. V was trimmed by 5 bases and J by 3 bases, leaving 16 bases between them. CDR3 length: 15 residues. The CDR3 nucleotides read TGTGCCAGCAGTCCGCGAGGGGAGGCCGAAGAGACCCAGTACTTC. This sequence encodes CASSPRGEAEETQYF.

This chain joins TRBV6-1 and TRBJ2-1; 8 bases align to TRBD1. This CDR3 contains 14 residues. Per the germline V gene, CDR1 is MNHNS and CDR2 is SASEGT. Unmatched junction bases numbered 7, after V lost 5 bases and J lost 7 bases. This chain's CDR3 is CASSYNRGVNEQFF. The CDR3 region has the DNA TGTGCCAGCAGTTATAACAGGGGGGTAAATGAGCAGTTCTTC.

The J gene is TRBJ2-3, the V gene TRBV24-1; 12 bases are shared with TRBD2. Germline V CDR1 and CDR2: KGHDR, SFDVKD. V gave up 4 bases and J gave up 5 bases; unmatched junction bases: 3. CDR3 length: 15 amino acids. In DNA, the CDR3 is TGTGCCACCAGTGACCCGGGACTAGCGGGAGATACGCAGTATTTT. Amino acid sequence: CATSDPGLAGDTQYF.

This chain links TRBV7-8 with TRBJ2-7, with 7 bases fitting TRBD1. The CDR3 totals 13 residues. CDR1 and CDR2 from the germline V gene are SGHVS and FQNEAQ. The J segment lost 4 bases and the V segment lost 6 bases, leaving 6 bases of the junction unmatched. In DNA form, the CDR3 reads TGTGCCAGCAGTGTCGACAGGGTGTACGAGCAGTACTTC. Residues: CASSVDRVYEQYF.

This sequence joins TRBV29-1 and TRBJ2-5, with 8 bases that match TRBD2. The CDR3 has 16 amino acids. Germline V gene lookup returns CDR1 SQVTM and CDR2 ANQGSEA. The ends lost 5 bases at V and 7 bases at J; junction bases unmatched: 18. The CDR3 DNA follows: TGCAGCGTTCAGGCCCAAATAGCGGGGCCGGGGGGGACCCAGTACTTC. This translates into CSVQAQIAGPGGTQYF. Based on the CDR3 plus reference TRBV29-1 and TRBJ2-5, the full variable domain is SAVISQKPSRDICQRGTSLTIQCQVDSQVTMMFWYRQQPGQSLTLIATANQGSEATYESGFVIDKFPISRPNLTFSTLTVSNMSPEDSSIYLCSVQAQIAGPGGTQYFGPGTRLLVL.

The J gene is TRBJ2-7, the V gene TRBV18, with 7 bases matching TRBD1. The junction had 4 bases not matched to a gene; V was cut back by 3 bases and J by 2 bases. The CDR3 length is 14 residues. Germline loops: CDR1 KGHSH, CDR2 LQKENI. CDR3 loop: CASSPGQATYEQYF. DNA for the CDR3: TGTGCCAGCTCACCCGGACAGGCCACCTACGAGCAGTACTTC.

This sequence joins TRBV7-2 and TRBJ1-6, with TRBD1 matching over 9 bases. This CDR3 region has 15 residues. Trimming at V came to 5 bases and at J to 5 bases, leaving 4 bases not matched to a gene. The germline V gene has CDR1 SGHTA and CDR2 FQGNSA. As DNA, the CDR3 is TGTGCCAGCAGCCTCCGGACAGGGGATAATTCACCCCTCCACTTT. Encoded protein: CASSLRTGDNSPLHF.

The V gene is TRBV15, the J gene TRBJ1-4, with TRBD1 identical over 7 bases. The CDR3 is 14 residues long. With V trimmed by 8 bases and J by 0 bases, 3 bases remained unmatched. CDR1 and CDR2 from the germline V gene are LNHNV and YYDKDF (reference sequence). The CDR3, as DNA: TGTGCCACCTCGACAGGGACAACTAATGAAAAACTGTTTTTT. Protein: CATSTGTTNEKLFF.

This rearrangement joins TRBV5-4 to TRBJ2-1; unclear D gene. V dropped 0 bases and J dropped 8 bases, with 3 bases sitting between them. The CDR3 is 11 amino acids. CDR1 and CDR2 (germline): SGHNT, YYREEE (reference sequence). The CDR3 coding sequence is TGTGCCAGCAGCTTGGACTATGAGCAGTTCTTC. This encodes CASSLDYEQFF.

This clone was detected only once. This chain joins TRBV6-5 and TRBJ2-3; D gene uncertain. This CDR3 spans 11 amino acids. Germline V gene lookup returns CDR1 MNHEY and CDR2 SVGAGI. V shed 6 bases and J shed 4 bases, with 5 bases lying between them. The CDR3 DNA reads as TGTGCCAGCAGACAGTCAGATACGCAGTATTTT. This translates into CASRQSDTQYF.

The chain joins TRBV12-3 or TRBV12-4 to TRBJ2-3; 7 bases fit TRBD2. The CDR3 totals 13 residues. V lost 5 bases, J lost 1 base, and 0 bases stayed unmatched. CDR3 sequence (DNA): TGTGCCAGCAGTGCGGGGGGCACAGATACGCAGTATTTT. Translated: CASSAGGTDTQYF.